This TCR beta chain was identified during a study of shared clonotypes between healthy human individuals. Measured with immunoSEQ multiplex PCR; TCRdb has only the in-frame clones, and not every one. The table lists about 510,000 clones, almost 97% of them singletons, with about 0.064% in the top ten. The CDR3 runs 16 residues. V was shortened by 2 bases and J by 2 bases, with 15 bases between the two germline ends. Germline lookup yields CDR1 SGHVS and CDR2 FQNEAQ. The investigators split CD4+ cells into a CD45RA+ naive subset and a CD45RA-negative memory subset. The clonotype comes from a woman in her 30s in good health. The sequenced sample was naive CD4+ T cells sorted from blood. Subset specified: CD45RA+ positively selected. The V call is TRBV7-8, the J call TRBJ1-2, with D unresolved. The chain's CDR3 is CASSLNLLAANYGYTF. Here the CDR3 DNA reads TGTGCCAGCAGCTTAAATCTTTTGGCGGCCAACTATGGCTACACCTTC. The whole variable domain, filled in from reference TRBV7-8 and TRBJ1-2, reads GAGVSQSPRYKVAKRGQDVALRCDPISGHVSLFWYQQALGQGPEFLTYFQNEAQLDKSGLPSDRFFAERPEGSVSTLKIQRTQQEDSAVYLCASSLNLLAANYGYTFGSGTRLTVV.